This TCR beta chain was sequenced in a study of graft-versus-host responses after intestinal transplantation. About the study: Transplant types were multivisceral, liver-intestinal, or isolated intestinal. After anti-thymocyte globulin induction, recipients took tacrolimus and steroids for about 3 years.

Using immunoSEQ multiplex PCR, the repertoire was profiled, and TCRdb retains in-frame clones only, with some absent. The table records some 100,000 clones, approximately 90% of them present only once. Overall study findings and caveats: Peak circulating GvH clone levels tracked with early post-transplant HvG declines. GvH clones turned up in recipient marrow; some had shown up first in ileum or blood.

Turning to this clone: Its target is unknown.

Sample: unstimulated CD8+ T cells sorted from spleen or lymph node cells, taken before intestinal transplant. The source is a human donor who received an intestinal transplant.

This CDR3 is CASSMDRADNSPLHF. The CDR3 nucleotides read TGTGCCAGCAGTATGGACAGGGCCGATAATTCACCCCTCCACTTT. The V gene is TRBV6-1, the J gene TRBJ1-6; TRBD1 matches at 8 bases. The germline CDR1 and CDR2 sequences are MNHNS and SASEGT. The CDR3 is made up of 15 amino acids. Losses at the gene ends were 5 bases for V and 5 bases for J; bases not matched to a gene: 5.